This T cell receptor beta chain was captured in a study of blood T cell repertoires in COVID-19. For the study at large: In each case, the material was cDNA or gDNA derived from T cells, B-cell-depleted T cells, or PBMCs.

V lost 0 bases to trimming and J lost 5 bases, with 16 bases between them. This CDR3 is 16 amino acids long. Looked up from germline, CDR1 is SGDLS and CDR2 is YYNGEE. Sequencing used immunoSEQ multiplex PCR; TCRdb keeps in-frame clones, though not all of them. The sample records around 60,000 clones, more than 80% being singletons. This chain joins TRBV9 and TRBJ2-3; possible D gene TRBD2, 5 bases. Input material: peripheral blood. The clonotype originates from a human donor with active COVID-19. The donor label of this sample is uncertain. In DNA form, the CDR3 reads TGTGCCAGCAGCGTAGGACACAGAGGGCCAAAAGATACGCAGTATTTT. Translation gives CASSVGHRGPKDTQYF.